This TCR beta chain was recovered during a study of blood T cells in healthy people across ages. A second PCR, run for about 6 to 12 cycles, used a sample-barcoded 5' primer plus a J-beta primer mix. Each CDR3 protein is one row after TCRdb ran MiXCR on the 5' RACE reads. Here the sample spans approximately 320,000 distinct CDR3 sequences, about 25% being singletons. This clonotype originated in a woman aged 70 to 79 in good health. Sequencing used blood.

The CDR3 DNA reads TGCAGTGCTAGAGATCGTGAGGCCGGTTTTAATTCACCCCTCCACTTT. This encodes CSARDREAGFNSPLHF. This chain connects TRBV20-1 to TRBJ1-6; D remains ambiguous. This CDR3 contains 16 residues. Germline V lookup: CDR1 DFQATT, CDR2 SNEGSKA (reference sequence). Between the trimmed V and J ends, which lost 0 bases and 6 bases, there was a span of 15 bases.